This TCR beta chain stems from a study of shared T cell receptors in the human thymus. Germline-derived CDR1 and CDR2 are SGHAT and FQNNGV. Trimming cost V 0 bases and J 6 bases, with 17 bases left between them. This CDR3 has 17 residues. Sequenced by immunoSEQ multiplex PCR; TCRdb stores in-frame clones only, minus some. The data hold some 700,000 clones, with more than 75% observed a single time. The same data also went into a second study, on human thymus T cells.

The chain joins TRBV11-2 to TRBJ1-4; D perhaps matches TRBD1 (5 bases). Source material: thymocytes. This TCR came from a boy in the first two years of life with a congenital heart defect. The CDR3 region has the DNA TGTGCCAGCAGCTTAGATTCGGTGGGGGGGATAGATGAAAAACTGTTTTTT. It is translated as CASSLDSVGGIDEKLFF.